This passage covers 17 T cell receptor beta chains from one sample sequenced in a study of blood T cell repertoires in COVID-19. The table came from immunoSEQ multiplex PCR; TCRdb's copy has only in-frame clones and leaves some out. Of fewer than 350,000 clones listed, over 75% were seen once; the top ten hold approximately 8.8%. The sample consisted of peripheral blood. The source is a man aged 18 to 29 with active or convalescent COVID-19.

V and J are TRBV19 and TRBJ1-6, with 7 nucleotides matching TRBD1. The germline V gene has CDR1 LNHDA and CDR2 SQIVND (reference sequence). The V segment lost 4 bases and the J segment 7 bases; nucleotides outside the gene matches: 13. The CDR3 spans 17 residues. The DNA for the CDR3 is TGTGCCAGTAGTACCACACGACAGGGTTTGAAGAATTCACCCCTCCACTTT. Translation: CASSTTRQGLKNSPLHF.

The chain joins TRBV2 to TRBJ2-1, with TRBD2 matching 8 bases. The CDR3 is 12 residues long. Unmatched junction bases numbered 1, after V lost 6 bases and J lost 6 bases. Germline CDR1 reads SNHLY; CDR2 reads FYNNEI. The CDR3 sequence is CASSGGANEQFF. CDR3 coding DNA: TGTGCCAGCAGCGGGGGGGCCAATGAGCAGTTCTTC.

The V gene is TRBV15, the J gene TRBJ2-1, with D possibly being TRBD2 (7 bases). The germline V and J ends were trimmed by 0 bases and 2 bases, with 11 bases remaining between them. The CDR3 runs 16 residues. Looked up from germline, CDR1 is LNHNV and CDR2 is YYDKDF (reference sequence). DNA for the CDR3: TGTGCCACCAGCAGAGATCCGGGGGGCCCCTACAATGAGCAGTTCTTC. This translates into CATSRDPGGPYNEQFF.

V and J are TRBV10-3 and TRBJ1-4; 10 nucleotides agree with TRBD1. Germline trimming cut 3 bases from V and 8 bases from J; bases unmatched to any gene: 15. The CDR3 loop spans 18 amino acids. CDR1 and CDR2 (germline): ENHRY, SYGVKD. CDR3 coding DNA: TGTGCCATCAGTGACCCGGCTCTGACAGGGGGCGTCGGGGAAAAACTGTTTTTT. Translated: CAISDPALTGGVGEKLFF.

This clone was picked up one time. The genes are TRBV11-2 and TRBJ1-6; 8 bases are a match to TRBD1. The CDR3 totals 17 residues. CDR1 SGHAT and CDR2 FQNNGV come from the germline V gene. J gave up 9 bases and V 0 bases, and 10 bases lay outside the gene matches. The CDR3 loop reads CASSLDHRTGRPSPLHF. In DNA form, the CDR3 reads TGTGCCAGCAGCTTAGATCACCGGACAGGGAGACCTTCACCCCTCCACTTT.

The CDR3 nucleotides read TGTGCCAGCAGTTACGCGCAGGGGCCCAACACTGAAGCTTTCTTT. Translated: CASSYAQGPNTEAFF. The chain combines TRBV6-2 or TRBV6-3 with TRBJ1-1; maybe TRBD1 (6 bases). CDR3 length: 15 residues. Looked up from germline, CDR1 is MNHEY and CDR2 is SVGEGT. V was shortened by 2 bases and J by 2 bases, with 12 bases between the two germline ends.

The chain links TRBV19 to TRBJ1-4, with D possibly TRBD1 on 6 matching bases. This CDR3 is 15 amino acids long. Germline V gene data show CDR1 as LNHDA and CDR2 as SQIVND (reference sequence). V was pared by 5 bases and J by 8 bases, with 18 bases between. The CDR3 region has the DNA TGTGCCAGTAGTCCTCGGGGAGCTCAGGGGGAAAAACTGTTTTTT. Its translation is CASSPRGAQGEKLFF.

The chain carries TRBV29-1 and TRBJ1-2, with D possibly being TRBD1 (6 bases). Germline CDR1 SQVTM, CDR2 ANQGSEA. This CDR3 is 13 amino acids long. V was trimmed by 6 bases and J by 2 bases, leaving 13 bases between them. CDR3 bases: TGCAGCGTCCCGCCGGGACACAACTATGGCTACACCTTC. This gives the protein CSVPPGHNYGYTF.

The V gene is TRBV19, the J gene TRBJ2-1, with 8 bases lining up with TRBD2. Trimming took 6 bases from V and 7 from J; bases not matched to a gene: 5. CDR3 length: 13 amino acids. Germline CDR1 is LNHDA and CDR2 is SQIVND (reference sequence). For the CDR3, the DNA is TGTGCCAGTAGCCCGGGACTAGGGAATGAGCAGTTCTTC. This encodes CASSPGLGNEQFF.

V gene TRBV19 combines with J gene TRBJ2-3; 10 bases are a match to TRBD2. The CDR3 totals 14 residues. Germline CDR1 and CDR2: LNHDA and SQIVND (reference sequence). V was pared by 6 bases and J by 6 bases, with 6 bases of the junction left unmatched. CDR3 sequence (DNA): TGTGCCAGTAGGCTAGCGGGGGCCCGGGATACGCAGTATTTT. This encodes CASRLAGARDTQYF.

This clone came up a few times. The chain combines TRBV9 with TRBJ2-2; 9 bases are a match to TRBD1. Germline CDR1 and CDR2: SGDLS and YYNGEE. Trimming took 3 bases from V and 2 from J; bases not matched to a gene: 5. The CDR3 extends over 16 amino acids. The CDR3 loop is CASSARDRVNTGELFF. The CDR3 bases are TGTGCCAGCAGCGCCCGGGACAGGGTAAACACCGGGGAGCTGTTTTTT.

The V call is TRBV5-1, the J call TRBJ2-3; D gene uncertain. Trimming stripped 1 base from V and 4 bases from J, with 10 bases between. Per the germline V gene, CDR1 is SGHRS and CDR2 is YFSETQ. The CDR3 runs to 14 residues. CDR3 sequence: CASSLWSSPDTQYF. Here the CDR3 DNA reads TGCGCCAGCAGCTTGTGGAGTAGCCCAGATACGCAGTATTTT.

The chain uses TRBV10-3 and TRBJ2-7; a possible D gene is TRBD2 (7 bases). V was shortened by 3 bases and J by 6 bases, with 9 bases between the two germline ends. The CDR3 covers 12 residues. Per germline, CDR1 ENHRY and CDR2 SYGVKD. The CDR3 region has the DNA TGTGCCATCAGTGACGGGGGGCCCGAGCAGTACTTC. Translated: CAISDGGPEQYF.

Comments on this clone: Other DNA sequences of this sample code for an identical CDR3. J is TRBJ2-7 and V is TRBV5-1; D unclear. Trimming pared 0 bases from V and 4 bases from J, leaving 8 bases between. The CDR3 totals 13 residues. Germline-derived CDR1 and CDR2 are SGHRS and YFSETQ. DNA for the CDR3: TGCGCCAGCAGCTTGGGAAGAGCTTACGAGCAGTACTTC. Its protein product is CASSLGRAYEQYF.

The chain carries TRBV10-1 and TRBJ1-6; TRBD1 aligns across 7 bases. Germline assignment: CDR1 WNHNN and CDR2 SYGVQD (reference sequence). Trimming cost V 2 bases and J 10 bases; bases outside gene matches: 2. CDR3 length: 13 residues. The CDR3: CASSETGASPLHF. CDR3 sequence (DNA): TGCGCCAGCAGTGAGACAGGGGCCTCACCCCTCCACTTT.

This chain uses TRBV10-3 with TRBJ2-3; D ambiguous. CDR3 length: 12 residues. The germline V gene has CDR1 ENHRY and CDR2 SYGVKD. Trimming stripped 7 bases from V and 0 bases from J, with 5 bases between. CDR3 sequence (DNA): TGTGCCATCAAAACTAGCACAGATACGCAGTATTTT. This gives the protein CAIKTSTDTQYF.

CDR3 sequence: CASSQTADTQYF. CDR3 nucleotide sequence: TGTGCCAGCAGCCAAACCGCGGATACGCAGTATTTT. The V and J genes are TRBV7-9 and TRBJ2-3; D not resolved. Per germline, CDR1 SEHNR and CDR2 FQNEAQ (reference sequence). The CDR3 spans 12 residues. Trimming pared 5 bases from V and 6 bases from J, leaving 9 bases between.